Shown below are 10 T cell receptor beta chains from a single sample sequenced in a study of blood T cell repertoires in COVID-19. Produced via immunoSEQ multiplex PCR; TCRdb's table is partial and in-frame only. Found here are more than 300,000 clones, roughly 90% of them singletons; the top ten hold roughly 6.6%. The specimen was peripheral blood. These receptors all stem from a woman between 65 and 79 years old with COVID-19, enrolled during active disease.

V usage is TRBV5-6 and J usage is TRBJ2-1, with D hard to call. CDR1 SGHDT and CDR2 YYEEEE come from the germline V gene. V lost 0 bases and J lost 1, with 5 bases in between. The CDR3 spans 14 residues. The CDR3 DNA reads as TGTGCCAGCAGCTTGGTGACTTCCTACAATGAGCAGTTCTTC. Its protein is CASSLVTSYNEQFF.

This clone was recorded only once. This chain links TRBV5-6 with TRBJ1-2, with 7 nucleotides matching TRBD1. The V gene end was trimmed by 0 bases and the J gene end by 4 bases; junction bases not matched to a gene: 6. Germline-derived CDR1 and CDR2 are SGHDT and YYEEEE. The CDR3 has 15 residues. The CDR3 region is CASSLGGQPFYGYTF. The DNA for the CDR3 is TGTGCCAGCAGCTTGGGGGGACAGCCTTTCTATGGCTACACCTTC.

This chain uses TRBV7-2 with TRBJ1-1; D uncertain. Germline lookup yields CDR1 SGHTA and CDR2 FQGNSA. This CDR3 has 13 residues. Trimming stripped 5 bases from V and 7 bases from J, with 14 bases between. CDR3 sequence: CASSPTSMLEAFF. In DNA, the CDR3 is TGTGCCAGCAGCCCTACGAGCATGCTTGAAGCTTTCTTT.

The genes are TRBV19 and TRBJ1-2; TRBD1 aligns across 8 bases. After removal of 5 bases from V and 4 bases from J, the junction contained 3 bases not matched to a gene. Germline CDR1 is LNHDA and CDR2 is SQIVND (reference sequence). The CDR3 is made up of 13 amino acids. The CDR3 bases are TGTGCCAGTAGTGACAGGGGAAGCTATGGCTACACCTTC. Its protein is CASSDRGSYGYTF.

The J gene is TRBJ2-6, the V gene TRBV19; 7 positions agree with TRBD2. CDR3 length: 19 residues. Germline V gene data show CDR1 as LNHDA and CDR2 as SQIVND (reference sequence). With V trimmed by 4 bases and J by 2 bases, 14 bases remained unmatched. The CDR3 spells CASSNPWGTGGTGANVLTF. CDR3 in DNA: TGTGCCAGTAGTAATCCTTGGGGCACGGGAGGCACTGGGGCCAACGTCCTGACTTTC. The complete variable domain, with remaining parts taken from reference TRBV19 and TRBJ2-6, reads DGGITQSPKYLFRKEGQNVTLSCEQNLNHDAMYWYRQDPGQGLRLIYYSQIVNDFQKGDIAEGYSVSREKKESFPLTVTSAQKNPTAFYLCASSNPWGTGGTGANVLTFGAGSRLTVL.

This clone appeared a single time. The J gene is TRBJ1-2, the V gene TRBV9; 8 nucleotides line up with TRBD1. The J segment lost 5 bases and the V segment lost 0 bases, leaving 6 bases of the junction unmatched. Germline CDR1 and CDR2: SGDLS and YYNGEE. This CDR3 has 15 amino acids. The CDR3 DNA is TGTGCCAGCAGCGTAGGTGGGACAGGAATGTATGGCTACACCTTC. Amino acid sequence: CASSVGGTGMYGYTF.

V and J are TRBV5-1 and TRBJ1-1, with TRBD1 matching 7 bases. Trimming at V came to 4 bases and at J to 11 bases, leaving 11 bases not matched to a gene. The CDR3 is 13 amino acids. Germline-derived CDR1 and CDR2 are SGHRS and YFSETQ. The CDR3: CASSPPDRAWAFF. Here the CDR3 DNA reads TGCGCCAGCAGCCCCCCTGACAGGGCTTGGGCTTTCTTT.

The J gene is TRBJ1-2, the V gene TRBV9, with a tentative D call TRBD1 (5 bases). V was clipped by 2 bases and J by 0 bases, with 8 bases between them. The CDR3 has 14 residues. From germline, CDR1 is SGDLS and CDR2 YYNGEE. The CDR3 DNA reads TGTGCCAGCAGCGTTGACAGATCTAACTATGGCTACACCTTC. Its protein product is CASSVDRSNYGYTF.

This clone was counted a single time. V is TRBV10-2 and J is TRBJ1-5, with TRBD1 as a possible D gene (5 bases). The germline V and J ends were trimmed by 2 bases and 3 bases, with 20 bases remaining between them. Germline lookup yields CDR1 WSHSY and CDR2 SAAADI. This CDR3 comprises 18 residues. The CDR3 coding sequence is TGCGCCAGCAGTGAGAAGGGCGGGGCCTTAAGCGTCAATCAGCCCCAGCATTTT. Translation: CASSEKGGALSVNQPQHF.

The V gene is TRBV2, the J gene TRBJ2-7; D unclear. Between the trimmed V and J ends, which lost 4 bases and 2 bases, there was a span of 15 bases. This CDR3 region has 15 residues. Germline CDR1 reads SNHLY; CDR2 reads FYNNEI. CDR3 protein: CASSVGDLRAYEQYF. CDR3 nucleotides: TGTGCCAGCAGTGTCGGCGACCTTCGGGCCTACGAGCAGTACTTC. Combining the CDR3 with reference TRBV2 and TRBJ2-7 gives the whole variable domain EPEVTQTPSHQVTQMGQEVILRCVPISNHLYFYWYRQILGQKVEFLVSFYNNEISEKSEIFDDQFSVERPDGSNFTLKIRSTKLEDSAMYFCASSVGDLRAYEQYFGPGTRLTVT.